These 16 T cell receptor beta chains share one sample of origin, sequenced in a study of beta chain features in type 1 diabetes. Sequenced material consisted of expressed TCRB transcripts (all of the isolated RNA was reverse transcribed). Sequencing used immunoSEQ multiplex PCR; TCRdb keeps in-frame clones, though not all of them. The data show some 330,000 clones, roughly 12% seen once. These TCRs' antigens remain unknown. Study results and caveats: Significant though moderate, a shortening of TCRB CDR3s appeared in all four CD4+ subsets of Type 1 diabetes patients.

The sequenced sample was naive CD4+ T cells from blood. The receptors were gathered from a young woman with type 1 diabetes.

This clone turned up a few times. The chain links TRBV5-4 to TRBJ1-6; maybe TRBD1 (6 bases). V was shortened by 4 bases and J by 7 bases, with 12 bases between the two germline ends. Germline CDR1 is SGHNT and CDR2 is YYREEE (reference sequence). The CDR3 is 14 amino acids. The DNA for the CDR3 is TGTGCCAGCAGCCCACAGGGTTCAAATTCACCCCTCCACTTT. Amino acid sequence: CASSPQGSNSPLHF. The variable domain in full, completed from reference TRBV5-4 and TRBJ1-6, reads ETGVTQSPTHLIKTRGQQVTLRCSSQSGHNTVSWYQQALGQGPQFIFQYYREEENGRGNFPPRFSGLQFPNYSSELNVNALELDDSALYLCASSPQGSNSPLHFGNGTRLTVT.

The sample holds a few counts of this clone. The sample contains more than one DNA sequence encoding this CDR3. The chain links TRBV28 to TRBJ2-1; TRBD2 matches 9 bases. Germline CDR1 and CDR2: MDHEN and SYDVKM. V dropped 6 bases and J dropped 0; count of bases not matched to a gene: 3. CDR3 length equals 15 residues. The CDR3 sequence: CASSSAGGSYNEQFF. The CDR3 nucleotides read TGTGCCAGCAGCTCAGCGGGAGGCTCCTACAATGAGCAGTTCTTC.

This clone appeared a few times. The V gene is TRBV12-5, the J gene TRBJ2-1; perhaps TRBD2 as D (5 bases). Germline CDR1 LGHNT, CDR2 FRNRAP. V lost 1 base and J 7 bases, leaving 11 bases between the germline ends. The CDR3 totals 14 residues. In nucleotides, the CDR3 is TGTGCTAGTGGTTTGGAACTCCCGGGAAATGAGCAGTTCTTC. Translating it yields CASGLELPGNEQFF.

This clone was seen only a few times. This rearrangement joins TRBV6-5 to TRBJ2-7; D might be TRBD2 (6 bases). Germline CDR1 and CDR2: MNHEY and SVGAGI. CDR3 length: 13 residues. Trimming stripped 3 bases from V and 2 bases from J, with 8 bases between. The CDR3 coding sequence is TGTGCCAGCAGTTATGCGGGGACCTACGAGCAGTACTTC. Its protein is CASSYAGTYEQYF.

This clone was detected only a few times. V and J are TRBV19 and TRBJ2-7; 10 bases align to TRBD1. J lost 3 bases, V lost 5 bases, and 4 bases had no gene match. This CDR3 spans 14 amino acids. Germline V CDR1 and CDR2: LNHDA, SQIVND (reference sequence). CDR3 sequence reads: CASSPGQGIYEQYF. The CDR3 nucleotides are TGTGCCAGTAGTCCGGGACAGGGGATCTACGAGCAGTACTTC.

J is TRBJ1-5 and V is TRBV18, with D possibly being TRBD1 (6 bases). V was clipped by 3 bases and J by 4 bases, with 19 bases between them. Germline CDR1 and CDR2: KGHSH and LQKENI. The CDR3 loop spans 17 amino acids. This CDR3 is CASSPGPGATINQPQHF. CDR3 coding DNA: TGTGCCAGCTCACCGGGGCCAGGGGCGACCATAAATCAGCCCCAGCATTTT.

About this clone itself: Distinct nucleotide sequences in the sample also encode this CDR3. The rearrangement links TRBV20-1 to TRBJ2-3; D possibly corresponds to TRBD2 (6 bases). Germline CDR1 DFQATT, CDR2 SNEGSKA (reference sequence). The CDR3 contains 11 residues. V gave up 5 bases and J gave up 5 bases, with 8 bases separating them. As DNA, the CDR3 is TGCAGTGCTCCGCGGGGAGATACGCAGTATTTT. This encodes CSAPRGDTQYF.

DNA of the CDR3: TGCAGTGCCCCCGGTGCCTACGAGCAGTACTTC. As protein: CSAPGAYEQYF. The V and J genes are TRBV20-1 and TRBJ2-7; no clear D gene. V gave up 6 bases and J gave up 2 bases, with 8 bases separating them. This CDR3 comprises 11 residues. Germline values: CDR1 DFQATT, CDR2 SNEGSKA (reference sequence).

In this sample, this clone turned up a few times. The chain recombines TRBV6-6 with TRBJ2-5; possible D gene TRBD2, 5 bases. In germline, CDR1 is MNHNY, CDR2 SVGAGI (reference sequence). The V and J ends lost 4 bases and 9 bases respectively, with 12 bases between them. CDR3 length: 12 amino acids. The CDR3 sequence: CASSSTSPAQYF. The DNA of the CDR3 is TGTGCCAGCAGTTCCACTAGTCCGGCCCAGTACTTC.

In this sample, this clone turned up once. The chain links TRBV11-2 to TRBJ1-1, with TRBD1 as a possible D gene (5 bases). Germline-derived CDR1 and CDR2 are SGHAT and FQNNGV. Trimming left V 4 bases short and J 1 base short, with 13 bases between. This CDR3 has 15 residues. DNA of the CDR3: TGTGCCAGCAGCTCCTGGGGAGGGGCGAACACTGAAGCTTTCTTT. It yields the protein CASSSWGGANTEAFF. The full variable domain, its missing parts supplied by reference TRBV11-2 and TRBJ1-1, is EAGVAQSPRYKIIEKRQSVAFWCNPISGHATLYWYQQILGQGPKLLIQFQNNGVVDDSQLPKDRFSAERLKGVDSTLKIQPAKLEDSAVYLCASSSWGGANTEAFFGQGTRLTVV.

The rearrangement uses TRBV5-1 and TRBJ2-3; no clear D gene. Trimming left V 4 bases short and J 0 bases short, with 15 bases between. CDR3 length equals 16 residues. CDR1 and CDR2 (germline): SGHRS, YFSETQ. The CDR3 here is CASSQGTDSSTDTQYF. CDR3 bases: TGCGCCAGCAGCCAAGGTACAGATTCTAGCACAGATACGCAGTATTTT.

This clone has only a few counts. The chain recombines TRBV7-2 with TRBJ2-7; the D gene is possibly TRBD2 (6 bases). CDR1 is SGHTA, CDR2 FQGNSA, per germline. Trimming stripped 1 base from V and 4 bases from J, with 14 bases between. The CDR3 is 15 residues long. CDR3 protein: CASSLGPNGGYEQYF. The CDR3 DNA reads as TGTGCCAGCAGCTTAGGCCCCAACGGGGGATACGAGCAGTACTTC.

This clone was found a few times. The rearrangement joins TRBV7-8 to TRBJ2-1; 7 bases match TRBD1. Germline V CDR1 and CDR2: SGHVS, FQNEAQ. V lost 5 bases, J lost 1 base, and 8 bases stayed unmatched. This CDR3 has 16 residues. CDR3: CASSRRGTSSYNEQFF. The DNA of the CDR3 is TGTGCCAGCAGCCGCAGGGGGACAAGTTCCTACAATGAGCAGTTCTTC.

This clone was observed a few times. The genes are TRBV9 and TRBJ1-1, with D perhaps TRBD1 (5 bases). Trimming left V 0 bases short and J 8 bases short, with 14 bases between. This CDR3 spans 14 amino acids. The germline V gene encodes CDR1 SGDLS and CDR2 YYNGEE. CDR3 in DNA: TGTGCCAGCAGCGTAGACCTGGGGGGACTGGAAGCTTTCTTT. It is translated as CASSVDLGGLEAFF.

This clone came up a few times. The chain links TRBV5-1 to TRBJ2-1; weak D call: TRBD1 (6 bases). Between the trimmed V and J ends, which lost 3 bases and 8 bases, there was a span of 12 bases. The CDR3 spans 13 residues. Germline values: CDR1 SGHRS, CDR2 YFSETQ. CDR3 sequence: CASSSRTDYEQFF. Here the CDR3 DNA reads TGCGCCAGCAGCTCCAGGACAGACTATGAGCAGTTCTTC.

A few counts support this clone. The rearrangement uses TRBV19 and TRBJ1-1, with D tentatively TRBD1 (5 bases). V lost 5 bases, J lost 1 base, and 11 bases lay in between. The CDR3 is 14 amino acids. Germline V gene lookup returns CDR1 LNHDA and CDR2 SQIVND (reference sequence). This CDR3 reads CASSDGGPNTEAFF. Here the CDR3 DNA reads TGTGCCAGTAGTGACGGGGGACCGAACACTGAAGCTTTCTTT.